The rows below give T cell receptor beta chains drawn from one sample of a study of neurological immune-mediated disorders. TCRdb used MiXCR to reprocess the 5' RACE reads, holding one entry per CDR3 protein. The sample contains about 71,000 distinct CDR3 sequences, nearly 3.5% of which appear only once. Sequenced: PBMCs. These receptors were collected from a man aged 35 to 55 with multiple sclerosis. Each CDR3 is given with its conserved first and last residue.

CDR3 length | J gene | V gene | CDR3 protein
13 | TRBJ2-5 | TRBV7-6 | CASSLEHHQTQYF
16 | TRBJ2-3 | TRBV5-1 | CASSPSRAQPTDTQYF
17 | TRBJ2-1 | TRBV7-6 | CASSPRGGEGSYNEQFF
14 | TRBJ1-5 | TRBV20-1 | CSASRTLNSQPQHF
17 | TRBJ2-1 | TRBV28 | CASSSTRGRGSYNEQFF
14 | TRBJ1-1 | TRBV7-2 | CASSSHGGRTEAFF
15 | TRBJ2-1 | TRBV7-3 | CASSLSSGRANEQFF
15 | TRBJ1-3 | TRBV5-6 | CASSPQGWSGNTIYF
12 | TRBJ2-1 | TRBV14 | CASSQGRPEQFF
13 | TRBJ1-1 | TRBV12-3/TRBV12-4 | CASSPGQGTEAFF
16 | TRBJ2-7 | TRBV6-1 | CASSTYPTGGYYEQYF
11 | TRBJ1-1 | TRBV29-1 | CSVEGGRGAFF
16 | TRBJ2-3 | TRBV2 | CASSDVSRGLRDGQYF
11 | TRBJ1-3 | TRBV29-1 | CSVEFGNTIYF
15 | TRBJ1-2 | TRBV29-1 | CSVEGPGQGGHGYTF
14 | TRBJ2-7 | TRBV10-1 | CASTPGPGPYEQYF
14 | TRBJ2-1 | TRBV27 | CASSLLEPRNEQFF
14 | TRBJ2-7 | TRBV27 | CASSRVTPWDEQYF
13 | TRBJ2-3 | TRBV20-1 | CSAPQVPADTQYF
14 | TRBJ2-7 | TRBV20-1 | CSATRALDSYEQYF
14 | TRBJ1-1 | TRBV12-3/TRBV12-4 | CASRRTPGPREAFF
14 | TRBJ1-1 | TRBV5-1 | CASSLGTKNTEAFF
14 | TRBJ2-1 | TRBV12-3/TRBV12-4 | CASSQTSGGNEQFF
19 | TRBJ1-4 | TRBV15 | CATSRDRQGGIDWNEKLFF
14 | TRBJ1-5 | TRBV7-8 | CASSIYSAGEPQHF
15 | TRBJ2-7 | TRBV7-9 | CASSLVQGDTYEQYF
14 | TRBJ2-6 | TRBV9 | CASSVGRSGTVLTF
13 | TRBJ1-1 | TRBV3-1 | CASSNLQGAAAFF
14 | TRBJ2-5 | TRBV6-5 | CASSYSGLKGTQYF
15 | TRBJ1-2 | TRBV5-1 | CASRDGTVSNYGYTF
13 | TRBJ1-5 | TRBV7-9 | CASSSNGYQPQHF
14 | TRBJ1-4 | TRBV5-1 | CASSRTGINEKLFF
15 | TRBJ2-1 | TRBV6-5 | CASRDRDSPYNEQFF